What follows is one TCR beta chain and its context. The antigen remains undetermined. Every subset had its genomic DNA shared out evenly among several immunoSEQ plates. Original processing notes: In the immunoSEQ data, sequences were junction-only and lacked quality scores, so filtering differed. Clones were sequenced by immunoSEQ multiplex PCR, and TCRdb holds only the in-frame ones, with some missing. V and J calls plus clone size are reproduced from that table; the DNA served to infer D and trimming. This table holds millions of clones, 85% to 95% found once. The data derive from a study of shared clonotypes between healthy human individuals. On the study more broadly: The study used three CD4 naive, three CD4 memory, two CD8 naive and one CD8 memory plate per donor. General study points: Shared across several donors were 4% to 5% of the naive CD4 clonotypes.

CDR1 and CDR2 (germline): MNHEY, SVGAGI. V gave up 7 bases and J gave up 2 bases, with 11 bases separating them. The CDR3 is 13 amino acids. The sequence came from a man younger than 35 in good health. What was sequenced was naive CD4+ T cells sorted from blood. Subset reported: CD45RA+ positively selected. The V gene is TRBV6-5, the J gene TRBJ1-2; D perhaps matches TRBD1 (5 bases). The CDR3 coding sequence is TGTGCCAGCAATACAGGTTCCAACTATGGCTACACCTTC. Its protein product is CASNTGSNYGYTF.